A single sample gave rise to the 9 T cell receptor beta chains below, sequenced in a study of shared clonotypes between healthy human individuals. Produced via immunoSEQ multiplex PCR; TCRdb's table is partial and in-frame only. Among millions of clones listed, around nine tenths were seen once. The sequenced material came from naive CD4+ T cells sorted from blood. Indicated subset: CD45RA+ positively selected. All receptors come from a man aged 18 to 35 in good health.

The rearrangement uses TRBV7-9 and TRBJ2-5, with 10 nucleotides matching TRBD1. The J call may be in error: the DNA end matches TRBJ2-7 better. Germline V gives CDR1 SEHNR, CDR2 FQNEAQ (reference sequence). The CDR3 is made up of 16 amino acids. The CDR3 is CASSLALGQGNYEQYF. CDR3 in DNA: TGTGCCAGCAGCTTAGCGCTGGGACAGGGGAACTACGAGCAGTACTTC.

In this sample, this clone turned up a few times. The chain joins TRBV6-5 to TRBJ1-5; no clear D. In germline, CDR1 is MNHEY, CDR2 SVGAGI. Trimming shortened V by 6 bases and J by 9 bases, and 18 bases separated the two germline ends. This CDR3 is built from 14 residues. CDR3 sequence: CASSPSSHRGPQHF. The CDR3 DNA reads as TGTGCCAGCAGCCCCTCGTCGCATCGCGGGCCCCAGCATTTT.

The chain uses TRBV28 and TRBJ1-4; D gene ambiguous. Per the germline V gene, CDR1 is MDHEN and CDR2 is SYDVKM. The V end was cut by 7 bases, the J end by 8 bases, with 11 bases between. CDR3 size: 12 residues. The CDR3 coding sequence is TGTGCCAGCAATGATCTAGAAGAAAAACTGTTTTTT. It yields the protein CASNDLEEKLFF.

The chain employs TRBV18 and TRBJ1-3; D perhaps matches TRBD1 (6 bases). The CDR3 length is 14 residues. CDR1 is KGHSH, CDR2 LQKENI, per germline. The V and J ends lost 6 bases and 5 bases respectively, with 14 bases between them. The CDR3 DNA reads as TGTGCCAGCTCTAAAGAGGACAGTAGAAACACCATATATTTT. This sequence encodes CASSKEDSRNTIYF.

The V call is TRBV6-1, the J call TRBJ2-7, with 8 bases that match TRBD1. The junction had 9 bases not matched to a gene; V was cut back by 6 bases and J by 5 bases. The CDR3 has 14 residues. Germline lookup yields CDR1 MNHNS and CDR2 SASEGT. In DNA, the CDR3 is TGTGCCAGCAGACCGGGACAGGTATTCGACGAGCAGTACTTC. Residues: CASRPGQVFDEQYF.

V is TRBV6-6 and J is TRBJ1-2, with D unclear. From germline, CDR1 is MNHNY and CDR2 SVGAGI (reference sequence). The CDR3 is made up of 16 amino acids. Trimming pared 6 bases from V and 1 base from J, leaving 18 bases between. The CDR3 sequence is CASSSVGRLFNYGYTF. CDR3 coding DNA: TGTGCCAGCAGCTCCGTCGGGCGTCTATTTAACTATGGCTACACCTTC.

The CDR3 DNA reads TGTGCCAGTAGTATATACCCGACCCCGTTACCAATGACCACTGAAGCTTTCTTT. It codes for CASSIYPTPLPMTTEAFF. The genes are TRBV19 and TRBJ1-1; D is uncertain. V was cut by 2 bases and J by 4 bases, with 23 bases left in between. Looked up from germline, CDR1 is LNHDA and CDR2 is SQIVND (reference sequence). The CDR3 is 18 amino acids.

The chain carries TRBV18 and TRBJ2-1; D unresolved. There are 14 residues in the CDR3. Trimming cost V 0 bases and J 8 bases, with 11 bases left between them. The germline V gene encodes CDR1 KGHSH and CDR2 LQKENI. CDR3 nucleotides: TGTGCCAGCTCACCACCGAATCAGCTCCATGAGCAGTTCTTC. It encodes CASSPPNQLHEQFF.

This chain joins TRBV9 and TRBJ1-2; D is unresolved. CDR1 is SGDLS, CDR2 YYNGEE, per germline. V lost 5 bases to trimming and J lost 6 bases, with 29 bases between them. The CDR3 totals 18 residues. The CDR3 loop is CASSLGPYRGPKGHGYTF. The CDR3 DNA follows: TGTGCCAGCAGTTTAGGACCTTACAGAGGCCCTAAAGGGCATGGCTACACCTTC.